This TCR beta chain was identified in a study of blood T cell repertoires in COVID-19. There are 16 residues in the CDR3. From germline, CDR1 is MGHRA and CDR2 YSYEKL. The V gene lost 1 base and the J gene lost 0 bases, with 11 bases spanning the gap. Generated by immunoSEQ multiplex PCR, the TCRdb table keeps only in-frame clones and is missing some. Of tens of thousands of clones in the sample, about 91% are singletons; the top ten hold approximately 4.8%. The TCR was taken from an older woman with active COVID-19. This rearrangement joins TRBV4-1 to TRBJ2-3; tentatively, D is TRBD1 (6 bases). Sequencing was carried out using peripheral blood. The CDR3 region is CASSQAKGQSTDTQYF. In nucleotides, the CDR3 is TGCGCCAGCAGCCAAGCCAAAGGACAGAGCACAGATACGCAGTATTTT.